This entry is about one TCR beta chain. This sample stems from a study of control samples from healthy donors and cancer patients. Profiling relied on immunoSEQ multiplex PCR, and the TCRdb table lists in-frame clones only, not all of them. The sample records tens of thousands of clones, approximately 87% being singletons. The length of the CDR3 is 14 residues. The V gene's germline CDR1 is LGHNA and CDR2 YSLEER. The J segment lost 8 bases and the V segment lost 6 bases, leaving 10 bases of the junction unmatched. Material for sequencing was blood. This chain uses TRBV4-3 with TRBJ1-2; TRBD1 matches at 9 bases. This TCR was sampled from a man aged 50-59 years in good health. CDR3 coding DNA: TGCGCCAGCAGACTTTTAAACAGGGGGCAAGGCTACACCTTC. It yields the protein CASRLLNRGQGYTF.